This is a list of T cell receptor beta chains from one sample in a study of a mutant IDH1 vaccine in newly diagnosed glioma. Sequencing used immunoSEQ multiplex PCR; TCRdb keeps in-frame clones, though not all of them. Found here are tens of thousands of clones, roughly 89% of them singletons; the top ten hold about 2.2%. Their antigens remain unidentified. Sequenced material: PBMCs, taken from a glioma patient whose treatment included an IDH1 peptide vaccine. Receptor source: a man aged 40-49 years with glioma. Both conserved end residues are part of each CDR3. A D gene is named only where the DNA matches it firmly. Size values are once, few and many counts, or a class for expanded clones, and some rows have none.

v_gene	d_gene	abundance	j_gene	CDR3nt	CDR3aa
TRBV19	NA	NA	TRBJ1-1	TGTGCCAGTAGTCGACAAAATATGAACACTGAAGCTTTCTTT	CASSRQNMNTEAFF
TRBV27	NA	NA	TRBJ1-3	TGTGCCAGCAGTTCTTTCACTGGAAACACCATATATTTT	CASSSFTGNTIYF
TRBV19	NA	NA	TRBJ2-2	TGTGCCAGTAGTAGAACCCGGGACACCGGGGAGCTGTTTTTT	CASSRTRDTGELFF
TRBV5-4	NA	once	TRBJ1-2	TGTGCCAGCAGCTTGAGACAGTTCTATGGCTACACCTTC	CASSLRQFYGYTF
TRBV4-1	TRBD1	NA	TRBJ2-3	TGCGCCAGCAGCCAAAGTATTACAGGGGCGTCAACTAGCACAGATACGCAGTATTTT	CASSQSITGASTSTDTQYF
TRBV5-4	NA	NA	TRBJ2-2	TGTGCCAGCAGCTTGGATTCAGGGACACGGAACACCGGGGAGCTGTTTTTT	CASSLDSGTRNTGELFF
TRBV4-1	TRBD1	NA	TRBJ1-1	TGCGCCAGCAGCCAAGTACGGACAGGGAACACTGAAGCTTTCTTT	CASSQVRTGNTEAFF
TRBV19	NA	NA	TRBJ2-2	TGTGCCAGTAGTATGCCGGGGGCGACGAACACCGGGGAGCTGTTTTTT	CASSMPGATNTGELFF
TRBV11-2	TRBD1	NA	TRBJ2-1	TGTGCCAGCAGCCCAAGCAGAGGGACAGTGCCCCCCGGGTTGAAGTTCTTC	CASSPSRGTVPPGLKFF
TRBV27	NA	NA	TRBJ2-2	TGTGCCAGCAGTCGAACCGGGACTCAAGCCCCCGGGGAGCTGTTTTTT	CASSRTGTQAPGELFF
TRBV30	NA	NA	TRBJ2-5	TGTGCCTGGAGTGCGCGGGGTGTAATGGCGGGGCAAGAGACCCAGTACTTC	CAWSARGVMAGQETQYF
TRBV28	NA	NA	TRBJ2-1	TGTGCCAGCAGTGGGAGCCTCGGGGAGCAGTTCTTC	CASSGSLGEQFF
TRBV12-5	TRBD2	NA	TRBJ2-5	TGTGCTAGTGGTTTGGTACTAGCGGGTAGGGCCCAGTCCCAGTACTTC	CASGLVLAGRAQSQYF
TRBV5-4	TRBD1	NA	TRBJ2-2	TGTGCCAGCAGCCAGGGGGCGAAGAACACCGGGGAGCTGTTTTTT	CASSQGAKNTGELFF
TRBV11-2	TRBD2	NA	TRBJ2-1	TGTGCCAGCAGCGGACTAGCGGGGGTAGATGAGCAGTTCTTC	CASSGLAGVDEQFF
TRBV6-5	NA	few	TRBJ1-5	TGTGCCAGCAGTTACTCGGTGAGGTCTTCCCGGCATTTT	CASSYSVRSSRHF
TRBV25-1	TRBD1	NA	TRBJ2-1	TGTGCCAGCGGACTTTCAGGGGGCCGGAGTGAGCAGTTCTTC	CASGLSGGRSEQFF
TRBV6-5	NA	NA	TRBJ1-1	TGTGCCAGCAGTTACGGAGACAGGAGGTTAACTGAAGCTTTCTTT	CASSYGDRRLTEAFF
TRBV12-5	TRBD1	NA	TRBJ2-3	TGTGCTAGTGGTTTGGGACAGGGGGTTGGTGGTACGCAGTATTTT	CASGLGQGVGGTQYF
TRBV28	NA	NA	TRBJ1-5	TGTGCCAGCAGTTTAGAGGGAAGGGGCAATCAGCCCCAGCATTTT	CASSLEGRGNQPQHF
TRBV28	TRBD2	NA	TRBJ2-7	TGTGCCAGCAGTTTATTCGGGACTAGCGGGAGTTCTAGCCACGAGCAGTACTTC	CASSLFGTSGSSSHEQYF
TRBV10-2	NA	NA	TRBJ2-1	TGCGCCAGCAGTGGAACAGTCAGCAATGAGCAGTTCTTC	CASSGTVSNEQFF
TRBV28	TRBD1	NA	TRBJ2-5	TGTGCCAGCAGTTTTCCGGGACAGGTGGGGGAGACCCAGTACTTC	CASSFPGQVGETQYF
TRBV27	NA	once	TRBJ2-1	TGTGCCAGCAGTTTCGGCGGCGGAGTCTCCTACAATGAGCAGTTCTTC	CASSFGGGVSYNEQFF
TRBV10-1	NA	NA	TRBJ1-5	TGCGCCAGCAGTGAGTCGGGTCAGCCCCAGCATTTT	CASSESGQPQHF
TRBV18	NA	NA	TRBJ2-2	TGTGCCAGCTCACCGTCAGGAGGGCCCGGGGAGCTGTTTTTT	CASSPSGGPGELFF
TRBV4-3	NA	NA	TRBJ1-2	TGCGCCAGCAGCCAAGACCCTGGGGGCAGACGGGATGGCTACACCTTC	CASSQDPGGRRDGYTF
TRBV29-1	TRBD1	NA	TRBJ2-6	TGCAGCGTTGGACAGGGGGCAGCTGGGGCCAACGTCCTGACTTTC	CSVGQGAAGANVLTF
TRBV5-6	NA	NA	TRBJ2-1	TGTGCCAGCAGCTCCCCAGGGGCGGGAGAACCCTACAATGAGCAGTTCTTC	CASSSPGAGEPYNEQFF